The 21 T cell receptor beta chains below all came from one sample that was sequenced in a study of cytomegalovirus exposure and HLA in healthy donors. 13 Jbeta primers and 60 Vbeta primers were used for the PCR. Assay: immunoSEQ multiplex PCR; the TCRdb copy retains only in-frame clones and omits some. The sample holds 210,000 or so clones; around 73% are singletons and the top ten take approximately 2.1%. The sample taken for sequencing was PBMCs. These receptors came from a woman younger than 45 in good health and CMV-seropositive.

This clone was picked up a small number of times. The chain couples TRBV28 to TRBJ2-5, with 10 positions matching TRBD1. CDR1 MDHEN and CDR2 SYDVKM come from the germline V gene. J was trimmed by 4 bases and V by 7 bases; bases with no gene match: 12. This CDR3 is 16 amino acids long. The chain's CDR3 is CASTPSAGQGLETQYF. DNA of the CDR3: TGTGCCAGCACCCCATCAGCGGGACAGGGGTTAGAGACCCAGTACTTC.

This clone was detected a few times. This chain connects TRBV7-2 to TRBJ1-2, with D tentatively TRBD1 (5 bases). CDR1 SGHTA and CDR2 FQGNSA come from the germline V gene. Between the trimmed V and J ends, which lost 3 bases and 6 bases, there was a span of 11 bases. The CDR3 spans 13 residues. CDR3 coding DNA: TGTGCCAGCAGCTTCCCGGGGGAACATGGCTACACCTTC. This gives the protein CASSFPGEHGYTF. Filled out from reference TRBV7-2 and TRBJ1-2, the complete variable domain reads GAGVSQSPSNKVTEKGKDVELRCDPISGHTALYWYRQSLGQGLEFLIYFQGNSAPDKSGLPSDRFSAERTGGSVSTLTIQRTQQEDSAVYLCASSFPGEHGYTFGSGTRLTVV.

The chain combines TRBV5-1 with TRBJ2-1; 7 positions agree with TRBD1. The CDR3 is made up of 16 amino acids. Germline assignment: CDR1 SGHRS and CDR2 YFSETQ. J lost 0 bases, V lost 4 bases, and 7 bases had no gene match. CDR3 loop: CASSARQGSSYNEQFF. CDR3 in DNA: TGCGCCAGCAGCGCCCGACAGGGCAGCTCCTACAATGAGCAGTTCTTC.

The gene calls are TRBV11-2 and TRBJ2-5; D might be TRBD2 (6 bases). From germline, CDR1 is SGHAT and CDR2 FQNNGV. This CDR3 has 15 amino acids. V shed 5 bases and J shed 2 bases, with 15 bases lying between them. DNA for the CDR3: TGTGCCAGCAGCGGGGGGTGGGGACTTCAAGAGACCCAGTACTTC. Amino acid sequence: CASSGGWGLQETQYF.

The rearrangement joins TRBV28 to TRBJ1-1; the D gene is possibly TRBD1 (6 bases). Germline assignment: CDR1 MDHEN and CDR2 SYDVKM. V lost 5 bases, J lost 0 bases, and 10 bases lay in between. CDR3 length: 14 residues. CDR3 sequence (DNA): TGTGCCAGCAGTGTACAGGGCATGAACACTGAAGCTTTCTTT. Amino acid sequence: CASSVQGMNTEAFF. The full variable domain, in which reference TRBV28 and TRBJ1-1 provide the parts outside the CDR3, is DVKVTQSSRYLVKRTGEKVFLECVQDMDHENMFWYRQDPGLGLRLIYFSYDVKMKEKGDIPEGYSVSREKKERFSLILESASTNQTSMYLCASSVQGMNTEAFFGQGTRLTVV.

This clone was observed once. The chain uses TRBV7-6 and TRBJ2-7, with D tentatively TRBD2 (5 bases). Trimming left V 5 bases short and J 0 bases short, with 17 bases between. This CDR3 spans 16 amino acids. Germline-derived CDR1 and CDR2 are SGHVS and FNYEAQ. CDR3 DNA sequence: TGTGCCAGCAGCCCCCGGACTCTCGGAAGCTCCTACGAGCAGTACTTC. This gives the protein CASSPRTLGSSYEQYF.

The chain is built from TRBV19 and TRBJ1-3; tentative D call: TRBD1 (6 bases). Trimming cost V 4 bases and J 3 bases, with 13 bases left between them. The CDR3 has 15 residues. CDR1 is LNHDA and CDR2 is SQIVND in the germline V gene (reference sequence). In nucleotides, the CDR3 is TGTGCCAGTAGTACCGGACAGAAAAGTGGAAACACCATATATTTT. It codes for CASSTGQKSGNTIYF.

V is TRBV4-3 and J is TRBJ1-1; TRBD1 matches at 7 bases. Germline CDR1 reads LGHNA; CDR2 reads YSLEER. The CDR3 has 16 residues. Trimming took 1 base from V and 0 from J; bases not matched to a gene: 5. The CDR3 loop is CASSQGQGLMNTEAFF. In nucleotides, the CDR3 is TGCGCCAGCAGCCAAGGACAGGGTTTGATGAACACTGAAGCTTTCTTT.

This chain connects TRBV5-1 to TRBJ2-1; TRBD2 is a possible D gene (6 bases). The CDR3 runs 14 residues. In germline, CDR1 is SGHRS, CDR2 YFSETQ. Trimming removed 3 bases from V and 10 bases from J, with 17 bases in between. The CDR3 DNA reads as TGCGCCAGCAGCTCGACTGGGCTAGCGAACGAGCAGTTCTTC. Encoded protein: CASSSTGLANEQFF.

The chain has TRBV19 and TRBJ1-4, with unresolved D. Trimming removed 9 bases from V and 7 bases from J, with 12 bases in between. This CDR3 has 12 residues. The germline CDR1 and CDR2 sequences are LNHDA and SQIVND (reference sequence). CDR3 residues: CASAAHREKLFF. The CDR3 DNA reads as TGTGCCAGCGCGGCCCATCGTGAAAAACTGTTTTTT.

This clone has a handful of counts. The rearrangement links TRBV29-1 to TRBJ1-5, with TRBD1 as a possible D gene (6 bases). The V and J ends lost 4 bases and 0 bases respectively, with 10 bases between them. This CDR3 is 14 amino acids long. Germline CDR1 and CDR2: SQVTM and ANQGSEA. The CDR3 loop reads CSVVAGDSNQPQHF. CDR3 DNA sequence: TGCAGCGTTGTGGCAGGGGATAGCAATCAGCCCCAGCATTTT.

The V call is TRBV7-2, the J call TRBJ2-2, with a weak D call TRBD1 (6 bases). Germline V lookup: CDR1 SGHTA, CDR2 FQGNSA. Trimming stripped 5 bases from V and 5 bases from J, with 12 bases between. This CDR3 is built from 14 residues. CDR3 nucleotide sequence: TGTGCCAGCAGCCGTTACAGGGAAACCGGGGAGCTGTTTTTT. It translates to CASSRYRETGELFF.

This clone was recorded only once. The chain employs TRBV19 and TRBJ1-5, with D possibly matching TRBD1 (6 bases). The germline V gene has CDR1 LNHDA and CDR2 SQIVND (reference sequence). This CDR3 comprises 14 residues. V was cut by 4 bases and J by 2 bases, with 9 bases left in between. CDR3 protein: CASSRGHGNQPQHF. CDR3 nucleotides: TGTGCCAGTAGTAGGGGACATGGCAATCAGCCCCAGCATTTT.

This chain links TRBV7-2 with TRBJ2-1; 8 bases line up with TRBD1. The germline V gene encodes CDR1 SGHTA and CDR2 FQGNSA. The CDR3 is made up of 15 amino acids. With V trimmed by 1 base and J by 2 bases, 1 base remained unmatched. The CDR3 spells CASSLGTGPYNEQFF. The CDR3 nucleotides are TGTGCCAGCAGCTTAGGGACAGGGCCCTACAATGAGCAGTTCTTC.

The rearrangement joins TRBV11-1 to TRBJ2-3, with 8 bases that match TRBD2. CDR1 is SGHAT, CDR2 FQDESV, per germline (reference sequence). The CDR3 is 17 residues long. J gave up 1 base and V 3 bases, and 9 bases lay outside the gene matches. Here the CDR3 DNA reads TGTGCCAGCAGCTTTTATTCGGGGGGGTACGGCACAGATACGCAGTATTTT. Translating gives CASSFYSGGYGTDTQYF.

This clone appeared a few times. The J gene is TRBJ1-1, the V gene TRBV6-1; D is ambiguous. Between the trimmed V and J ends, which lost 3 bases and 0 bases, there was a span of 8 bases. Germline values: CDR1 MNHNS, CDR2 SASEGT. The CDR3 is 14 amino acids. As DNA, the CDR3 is TGTGCCAGCAGTGATTTGAGGATGAACACTGAAGCTTTCTTT. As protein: CASSDLRMNTEAFF.

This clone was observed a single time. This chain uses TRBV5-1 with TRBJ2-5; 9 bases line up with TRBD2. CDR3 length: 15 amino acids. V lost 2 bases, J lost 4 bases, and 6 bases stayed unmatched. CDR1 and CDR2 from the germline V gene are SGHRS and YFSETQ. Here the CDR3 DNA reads TGCGCCAGCAGCTTTCGTCTAGCGGGGTTAGAGACCCAGTACTTC. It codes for CASSFRLAGLETQYF.

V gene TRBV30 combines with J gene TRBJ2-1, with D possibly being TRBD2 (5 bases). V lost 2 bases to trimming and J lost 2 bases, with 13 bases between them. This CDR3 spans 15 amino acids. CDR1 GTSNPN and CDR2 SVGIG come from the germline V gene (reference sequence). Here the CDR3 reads CAWSLLARTYNEQFF. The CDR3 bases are TGTGCCTGGAGTTTGTTAGCGCGCACCTACAATGAGCAGTTCTTC.

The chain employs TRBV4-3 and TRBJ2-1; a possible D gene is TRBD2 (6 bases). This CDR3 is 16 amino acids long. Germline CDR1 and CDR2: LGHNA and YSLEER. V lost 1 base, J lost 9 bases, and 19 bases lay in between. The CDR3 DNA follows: TGCGCCAGCAGCCAAGGGACCCCCGGGACTGGGGGTGAGCAGTTCTTC. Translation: CASSQGTPGTGGEQFF.

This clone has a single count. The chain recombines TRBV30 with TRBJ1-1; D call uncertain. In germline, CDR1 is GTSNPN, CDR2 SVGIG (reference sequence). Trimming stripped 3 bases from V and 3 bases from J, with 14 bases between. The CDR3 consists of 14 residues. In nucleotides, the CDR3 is TGTGCCTGGAGCACGACAAGTAGAGACACTGAAGCTTTCTTT. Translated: CAWSTTSRDTEAFF.

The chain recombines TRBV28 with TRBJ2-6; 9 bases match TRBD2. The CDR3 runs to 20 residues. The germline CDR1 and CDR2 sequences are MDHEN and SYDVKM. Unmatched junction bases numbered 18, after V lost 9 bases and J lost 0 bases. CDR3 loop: CASLRLRSGRSDSGANVLTF. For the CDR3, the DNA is TGTGCCAGTCTTCGTCTCCGGAGCGGGAGGTCCGACTCTGGGGCCAACGTCCTGACTTTC.